This T cell receptor (gamma chain) was sequenced for a study of gamma delta lymphoproliferative disorders and STAT genes. Study-wide background: Delta-chain libraries followed the EuroClonality-NGS standard operating procedure. General study results and limits: Patient-control comparisons may be limited by differing T cell maturation stages.

Sequencing used genomic DNA taken from PBMCs of patients and controls. The CDR3 extends over 18 amino acids. V lost 0 bases and J lost 7; bases outside the gene matches: 21. From germline, CDR1 is VINAFY and CDR2 YDVSNSKD. As to this clone: Its target is not known.

TCRdb called clones anew from the multiplex PCR reads with CATT. The sample shows 1,500 to 2,000 gamma-chain clones, around 9.6% of them seen only once. The sequenced material came from blood. This rearrangement joins TRGV5 to TRGJ1 or TRGJ2. Assignment of the J gene here rests on matching the DNA to germline, because TCRdb gives none. This TCR was sampled from a human donor in good health. The CDR3 DNA reads as TGTGCCACCTGGGACAGGCCGGAATATGGTGTGGTTCGCTATAAGAAACTCTTT. Translating gives CATWDRPEYGVVRYKKLF.